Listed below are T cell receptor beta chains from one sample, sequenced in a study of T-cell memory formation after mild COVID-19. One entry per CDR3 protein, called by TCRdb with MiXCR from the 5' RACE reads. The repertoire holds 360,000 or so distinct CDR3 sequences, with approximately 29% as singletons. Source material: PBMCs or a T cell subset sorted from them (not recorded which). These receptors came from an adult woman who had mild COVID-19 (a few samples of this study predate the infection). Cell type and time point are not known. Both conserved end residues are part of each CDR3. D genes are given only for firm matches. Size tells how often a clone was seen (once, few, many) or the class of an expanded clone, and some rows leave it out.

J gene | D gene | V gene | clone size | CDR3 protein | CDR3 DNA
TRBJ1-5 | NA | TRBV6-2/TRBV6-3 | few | CASSYSHLSDNQPQHF | TGTGCCAGCAGTTATTCACACCTTTCAGACAATCAGCCCCAGCATTTT
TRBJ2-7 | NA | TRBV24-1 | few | CATSDSWGVGNEQYF | TGTGCCACCAGTGATAGTTGGGGGGTCGGCAACGAGCAGTACTTC
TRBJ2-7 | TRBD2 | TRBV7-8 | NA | CASSKGLAGEIYEQYF | TGTGCCAGCAGCAAAGGACTAGCGGGAGAAATCTACGAGCAGTACTTC
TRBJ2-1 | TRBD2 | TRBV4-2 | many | CASSQDLGSGIRNEQFF | TGTGCCAGCAGCCAAGATTTAGGTAGCGGGATTAGGAATGAGCAGTTCTTC
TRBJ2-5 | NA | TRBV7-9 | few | CASSLVAVKETQYF | TGTGCCAGCAGCTTAGTGGCAGTAAAAGAGACCCAGTACTTC
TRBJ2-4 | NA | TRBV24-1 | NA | CATSGSGQNIQYF | TGTGCCACCAGTGGGAGCGGTCAAAACATTCAGTACTTC
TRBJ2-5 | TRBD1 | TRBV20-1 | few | CSAMDREETQYF | TGCAGTGCCATGGACAGGGAAGAGACCCAGTACTTC
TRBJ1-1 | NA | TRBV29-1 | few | CSVGGVLLDTEAFF | TGCAGCGTTGGTGGGGTATTATTGGACACTGAAGCTTTCTTT
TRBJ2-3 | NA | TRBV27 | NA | CASSLSKGIYTDTQYF | TGTGCCAGCAGTTTATCGAAGGGAATATACACAGATACGCAGTATTTT
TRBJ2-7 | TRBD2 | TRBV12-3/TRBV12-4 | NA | CASSVGGVEQYF | TGTGCCAGCAGTGTCGGGGGGGTCGAGCAGTACTTC
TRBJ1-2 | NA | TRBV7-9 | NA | CASRSYYGYTF | TGTGCCAGCAGATCCTACTATGGCTACACCTTC
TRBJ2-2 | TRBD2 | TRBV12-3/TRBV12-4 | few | CASSKGLAGAGELFF | TGTGCCAGCAGTAAGGGACTAGCGGGAGCGGGGGAGCTGTTTTTT
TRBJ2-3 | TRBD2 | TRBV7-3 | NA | CASSPWRERTDTQYF | TGTGCCAGCAGCCCCTGGCGGGAGCGCACAGATACGCAGTATTTT
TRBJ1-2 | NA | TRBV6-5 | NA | CASSSGSGGYTF | TGTGCCAGCAGTTCGGGGTCGGGCGGCTACACCTTC
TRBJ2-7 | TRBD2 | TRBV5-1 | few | CASSLAAGTNHEQYF | TGCGCCAGCAGCTTGGCGGCAGGGACTAACCACGAGCAGTACTTC
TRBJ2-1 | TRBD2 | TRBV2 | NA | CASSTGGAAHEQFF | TGTGCCAGCAGTACCGGGGGGGCAGCGCATGAGCAGTTCTTC
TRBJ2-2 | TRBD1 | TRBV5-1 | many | CASSLGHRDRGKTGELFF | TGCGCCAGCAGCTTGGGACACCGGGACAGGGGAAAAACCGGGGAGCTGTTTTTT
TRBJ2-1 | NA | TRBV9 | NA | CASSAQSVSYNEQFF | TGTGCCAGCAGCGCCCAAAGTGTCTCCTACAATGAGCAGTTCTTC
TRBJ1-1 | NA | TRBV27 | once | CASKQLGVTEAFF | TGTGCCAGCAAACAGTTGGGAGTGACTGAAGCTTTCTTT
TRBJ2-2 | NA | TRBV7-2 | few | CASSPGTSLLPGELFF | TGTGCCAGCAGCCCCGGGACTTCCTTGCTGCCCGGGGAGCTGTTTTTT
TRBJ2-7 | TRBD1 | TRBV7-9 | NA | CASSLSGQGFRQYF | TGTGCCAGCAGTCTCTCGGGACAGGGTTTTAGGCAGTACTTC
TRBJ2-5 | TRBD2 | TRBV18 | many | CASSPGLAEETQYF | TGTGCCAGCTCACCGGGACTAGCGGAAGAGACCCAGTACTTC
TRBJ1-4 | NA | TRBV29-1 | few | CSEGRGKEKLFF | TGCAGCGAGGGGCGTGGAAAGGAAAAACTGTTTTTT
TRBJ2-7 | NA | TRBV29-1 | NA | CSVTSLNYEQYF | TGCAGCGTCACCTCGCTTAATTACGAGCAGTACTTC
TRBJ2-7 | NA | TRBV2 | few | CASTRGGAAYEQYF | TGTGCCAGCACCCGAGGGGGAGCAGCCTACGAGCAGTACTTC
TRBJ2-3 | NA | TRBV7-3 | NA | CASSLTGTLRSTDTQYF | TGTGCCAGCAGCTTAACAGGGACCTTAAGGAGCACAGATACGCAGTATTTT
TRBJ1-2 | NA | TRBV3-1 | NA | CASSQAGGRGNYGYTF | TGTGCCAGCAGCCAAGCCGGGGGCCGCGGAAACTATGGCTACACCTTC
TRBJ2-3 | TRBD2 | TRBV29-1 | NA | CSVARQAGATDTQYF | TGCAGCGTTGCCCGCCAAGCGGGGGCCACAGATACGCAGTATTTT
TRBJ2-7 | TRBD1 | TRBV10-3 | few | CAIGRTGGKYEQYF | TGTGCCATCGGGAGGACAGGGGGGAAGTACGAGCAGTACTTC
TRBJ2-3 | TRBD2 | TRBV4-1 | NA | CASSHPLAGDSTDTQYF | TGCGCCAGCAGCCACCCTTTAGCGGGGGATAGCACAGATACGCAGTATTTT
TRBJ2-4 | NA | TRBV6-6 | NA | CASSLDYPKGTKNIQYF | TGTGCCAGCAGTCTAGACTATCCCAAGGGAACCAAAAACATTCAGTACTTC
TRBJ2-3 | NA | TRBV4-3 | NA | CASSPAPGHSTDTQYF | TGCGCCAGCAGCCCGGCACCGGGACACAGCACAGATACGCAGTATTTT
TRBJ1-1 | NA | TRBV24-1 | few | CATTQGEHTEAFF | TGTGCCACCACTCAAGGCGAGCACACTGAAGCTTTCTTT
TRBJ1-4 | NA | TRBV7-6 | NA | CASSLLPRGTNEKLFF | TGTGCCAGCAGCTTACTCCCGAGGGGAACTAATGAAAAACTGTTTTTT
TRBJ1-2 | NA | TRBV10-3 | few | CAITSGVDYGYTF | TGTGCCATCACATCAGGGGTCGACTATGGCTACACCTTC
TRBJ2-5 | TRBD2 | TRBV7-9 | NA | CASRRLAHKTQYF | TGTGCCAGCAGGAGACTAGCGCATAAGACCCAGTACTTC
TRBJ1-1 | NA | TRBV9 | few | CASSTGHLNTEAFF | TGTGCCAGCAGCACGGGACACTTGAACACTGAAGCTTTCTTT
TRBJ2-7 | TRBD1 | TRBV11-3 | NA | CASSKRGPRNEQYF | TGTGCCAGCAGCAAGAGGGGGCCGCGGAACGAGCAGTACTTC
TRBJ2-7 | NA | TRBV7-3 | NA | CASSLEGGAPYEQYF | TGTGCCAGCAGCCTGGAAGGGGGGGCCCCCTACGAGCAGTACTTC
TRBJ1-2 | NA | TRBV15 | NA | CATSRVGPGYGYTF | TGTGCCACCAGCAGAGTGGGTCCAGGCTATGGCTACACCTTC
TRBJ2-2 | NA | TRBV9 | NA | CASSIPGDSGELFF | TGTGCCAGCAGCATACCCGGTGACTCGGGGGAGCTGTTTTTT
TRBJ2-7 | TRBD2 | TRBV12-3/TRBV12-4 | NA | CASRSSGGGDEQYF | TGTGCCAGCAGGAGTAGCGGGGGGGGAGACGAGCAGTACTTC
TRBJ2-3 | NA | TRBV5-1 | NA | CASSLGDGVGDAHTQYF | TGCGCCAGCAGCTTGGGGGACGGGGTCGGTGATGCGCATACGCAGTATTTT
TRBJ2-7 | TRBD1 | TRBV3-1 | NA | CASSQSDRGTYEQYF | TGTGCCAGCAGCCAAAGCGACAGGGGAACCTACGAGCAGTACTTC
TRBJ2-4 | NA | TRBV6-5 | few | CASSPGLKNIQYF | TGTGCCAGCAGTCCGGGCTTAAAAAACATTCAGTACTTC
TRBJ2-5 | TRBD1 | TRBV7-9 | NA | CASSSRTGGVETQYF | TGTGCCAGCAGCAGCCGGACAGGGGGCGTGGAGACCCAGTACTTC
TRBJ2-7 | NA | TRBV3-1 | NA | CASSQAGFGYEQYF | TGTGCCAGCAGCCAAGCCGGCTTTGGCTACGAGCAGTACTTC
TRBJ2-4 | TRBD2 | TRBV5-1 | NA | CASSLLAGRYIQYF | TGCGCCAGCAGCTTATTAGCGGGAAGGTACATTCAGTACTTC
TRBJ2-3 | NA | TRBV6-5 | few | CASSYSRPGPGGDATQYF | TGTGCCAGCAGTTACTCCCGACCCGGACCCGGTGGGGATGCTACGCAGTATTTT
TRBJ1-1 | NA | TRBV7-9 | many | CASTPRGARWTEAFF | TGTGCCAGCACCCCTCGCGGGGCGCGGTGGACTGAAGCTTTCTTT
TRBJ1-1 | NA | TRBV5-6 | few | CASSYRALNTEAFF | TGTGCCAGCAGCTACCGGGCCTTGAACACTGAAGCTTTCTTT